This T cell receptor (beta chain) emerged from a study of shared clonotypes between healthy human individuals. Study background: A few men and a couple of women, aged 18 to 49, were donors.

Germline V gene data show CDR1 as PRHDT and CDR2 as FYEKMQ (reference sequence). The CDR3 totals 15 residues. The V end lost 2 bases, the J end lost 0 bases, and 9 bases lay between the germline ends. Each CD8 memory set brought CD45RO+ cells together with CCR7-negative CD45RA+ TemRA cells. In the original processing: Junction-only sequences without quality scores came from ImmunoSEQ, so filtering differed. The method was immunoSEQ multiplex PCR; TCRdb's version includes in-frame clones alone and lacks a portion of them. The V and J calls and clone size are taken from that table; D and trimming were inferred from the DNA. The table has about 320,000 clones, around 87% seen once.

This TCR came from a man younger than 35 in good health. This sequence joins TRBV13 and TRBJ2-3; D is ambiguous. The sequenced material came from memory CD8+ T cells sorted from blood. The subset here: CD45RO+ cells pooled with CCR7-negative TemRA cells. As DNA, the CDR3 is TGTGCCAGCAGCTTAACCGGGCTTAGCACAGATACGCAGTATTTT. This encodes CASSLTGLSTDTQYF.